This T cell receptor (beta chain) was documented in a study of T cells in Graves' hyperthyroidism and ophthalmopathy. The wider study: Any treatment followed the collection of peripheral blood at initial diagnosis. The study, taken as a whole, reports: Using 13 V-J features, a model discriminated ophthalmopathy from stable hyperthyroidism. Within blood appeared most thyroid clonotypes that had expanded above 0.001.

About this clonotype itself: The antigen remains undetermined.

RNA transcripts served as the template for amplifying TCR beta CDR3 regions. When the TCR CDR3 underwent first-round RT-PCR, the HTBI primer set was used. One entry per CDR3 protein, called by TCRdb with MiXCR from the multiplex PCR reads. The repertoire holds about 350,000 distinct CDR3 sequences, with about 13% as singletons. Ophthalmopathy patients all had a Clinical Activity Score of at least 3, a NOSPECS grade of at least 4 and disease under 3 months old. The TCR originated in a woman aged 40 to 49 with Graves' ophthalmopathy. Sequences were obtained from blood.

CDR3 bases: TGTGCCAGCAGCTTAGGGGCCGGGATGGGGGATGAAAAACTGTTTTTT. As protein: CASSLGAGMGDEKLFF. The gene calls are TRBV11-2 and TRBJ1-4, with D maybe TRBD1 (5 bases). CDR1 SGHAT and CDR2 FQNNGV come from the germline V gene. The CDR3 extends over 16 amino acids. Trimming left V 1 base short and J 6 bases short, with 15 bases between.